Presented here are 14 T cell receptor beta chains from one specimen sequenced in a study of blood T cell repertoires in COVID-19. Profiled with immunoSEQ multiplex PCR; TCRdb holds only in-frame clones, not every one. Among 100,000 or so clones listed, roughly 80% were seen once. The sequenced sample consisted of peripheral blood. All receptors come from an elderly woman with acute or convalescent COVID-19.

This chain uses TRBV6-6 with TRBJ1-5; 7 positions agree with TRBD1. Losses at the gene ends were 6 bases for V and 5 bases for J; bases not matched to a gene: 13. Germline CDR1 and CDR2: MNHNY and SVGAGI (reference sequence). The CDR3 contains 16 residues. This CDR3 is CASSLAQLTGDQPQHF. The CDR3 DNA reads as TGTGCCAGCAGCCTTGCACAACTCACAGGGGATCAGCCCCAGCATTTT.

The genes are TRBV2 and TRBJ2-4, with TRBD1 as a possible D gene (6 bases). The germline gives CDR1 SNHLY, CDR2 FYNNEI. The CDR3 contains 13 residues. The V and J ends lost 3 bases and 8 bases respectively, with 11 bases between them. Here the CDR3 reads CASSEAGVDIQYF. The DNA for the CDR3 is TGTGCCAGCAGTGAGGCAGGGGTTGACATTCAGTACTTC.

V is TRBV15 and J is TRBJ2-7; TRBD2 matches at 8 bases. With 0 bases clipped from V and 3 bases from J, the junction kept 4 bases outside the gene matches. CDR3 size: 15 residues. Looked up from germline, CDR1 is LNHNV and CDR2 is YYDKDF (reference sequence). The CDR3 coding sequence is TGTGCCACCAGCAGAGATAAGGGACTAGTCTACGAGCAGTACTTC. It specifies CATSRDKGLVYEQYF.

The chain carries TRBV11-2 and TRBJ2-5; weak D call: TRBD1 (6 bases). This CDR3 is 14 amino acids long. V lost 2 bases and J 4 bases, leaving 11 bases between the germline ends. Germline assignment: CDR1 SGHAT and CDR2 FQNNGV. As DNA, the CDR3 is TGTGCCAGCAGCTTAACAGGGCACCGAGAGACCCAGTACTTC. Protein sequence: CASSLTGHRETQYF.

CDR3 nucleotide sequence: TGTGCCGGCACGACAGGTTCCGAAAAACTGTTTTTT. The encoded protein is CAGTTGSEKLFF. The genes are TRBV28 and TRBJ1-4; TRBD1 might be the D (6 bases). Trimming shortened V by 11 bases and J by 8 bases, and 15 bases separated the two germline ends. Per the germline V gene, CDR1 is MDHEN and CDR2 is SYDVKM. CDR3 length: 12 amino acids.

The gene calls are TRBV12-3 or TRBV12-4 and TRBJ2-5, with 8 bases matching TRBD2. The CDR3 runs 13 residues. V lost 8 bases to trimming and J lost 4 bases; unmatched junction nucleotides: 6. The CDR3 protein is CASGVRGGETQYF. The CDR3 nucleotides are TGTGCCAGCGGCGTCCGGGGGGGAGAGACCCAGTACTTC.

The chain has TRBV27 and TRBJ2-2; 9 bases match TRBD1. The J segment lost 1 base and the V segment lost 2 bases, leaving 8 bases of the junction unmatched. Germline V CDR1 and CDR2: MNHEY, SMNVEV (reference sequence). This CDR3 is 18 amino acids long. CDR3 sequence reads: CASSLTHRGQGNTGELFF. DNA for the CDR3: TGTGCCAGCAGTTTAACCCACCGGGGACAGGGGAACACCGGGGAGCTGTTTTTT.

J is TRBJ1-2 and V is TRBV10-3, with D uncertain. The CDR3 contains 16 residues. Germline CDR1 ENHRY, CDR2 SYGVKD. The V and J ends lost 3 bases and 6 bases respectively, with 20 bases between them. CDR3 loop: CAISDYTLAPLHGYTF. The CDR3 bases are TGTGCCATCAGTGACTATACCCTAGCCCCCTTACATGGCTACACCTTC.

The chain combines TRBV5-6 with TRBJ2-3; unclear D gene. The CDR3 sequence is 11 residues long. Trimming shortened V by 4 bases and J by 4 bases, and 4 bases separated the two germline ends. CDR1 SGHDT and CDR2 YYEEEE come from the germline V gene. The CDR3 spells CASSHADTQYF. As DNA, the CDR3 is TGTGCCAGCAGCCATGCAGATACGCAGTATTTT.

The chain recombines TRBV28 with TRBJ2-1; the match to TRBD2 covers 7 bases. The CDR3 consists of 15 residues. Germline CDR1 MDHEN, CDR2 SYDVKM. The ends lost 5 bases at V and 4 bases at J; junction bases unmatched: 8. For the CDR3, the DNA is TGTGCCAGCAGTCCGGCTAGCGGAGCTTACAATGAGCAGTTCTTC. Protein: CASSPASGAYNEQFF.

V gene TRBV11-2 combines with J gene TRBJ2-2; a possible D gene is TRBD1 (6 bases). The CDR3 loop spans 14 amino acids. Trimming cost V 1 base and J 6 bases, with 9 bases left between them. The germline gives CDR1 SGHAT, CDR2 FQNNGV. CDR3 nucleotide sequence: TGTGCCAGCAGCTTAGGCAGGGGCCCCGGGGAGCTGTTTTTT. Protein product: CASSLGRGPGELFF.

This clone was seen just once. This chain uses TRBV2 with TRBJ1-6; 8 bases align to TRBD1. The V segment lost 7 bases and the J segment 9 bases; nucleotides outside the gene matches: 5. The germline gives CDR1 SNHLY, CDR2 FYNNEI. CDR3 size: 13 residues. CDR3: CASKRDRLSPLHF. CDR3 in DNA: TGTGCCAGCAAGCGGGACAGGCTTTCACCCCTCCACTTT.

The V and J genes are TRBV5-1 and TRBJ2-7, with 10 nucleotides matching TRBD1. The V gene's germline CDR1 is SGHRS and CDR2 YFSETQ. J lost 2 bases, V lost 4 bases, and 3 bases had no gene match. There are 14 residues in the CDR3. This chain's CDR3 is CASSGQGEPYEQYF. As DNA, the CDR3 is TGCGCCAGCAGCGGACAGGGGGAACCCTACGAGCAGTACTTC.

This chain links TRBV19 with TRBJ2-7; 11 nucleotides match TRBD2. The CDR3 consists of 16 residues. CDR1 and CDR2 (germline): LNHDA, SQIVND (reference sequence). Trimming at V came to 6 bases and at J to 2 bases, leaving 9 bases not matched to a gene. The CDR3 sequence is CASRLSTSGGTYEQYF. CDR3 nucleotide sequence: TGTGCCAGTAGACTTTCTACTAGCGGGGGAACCTACGAGCAGTACTTC.